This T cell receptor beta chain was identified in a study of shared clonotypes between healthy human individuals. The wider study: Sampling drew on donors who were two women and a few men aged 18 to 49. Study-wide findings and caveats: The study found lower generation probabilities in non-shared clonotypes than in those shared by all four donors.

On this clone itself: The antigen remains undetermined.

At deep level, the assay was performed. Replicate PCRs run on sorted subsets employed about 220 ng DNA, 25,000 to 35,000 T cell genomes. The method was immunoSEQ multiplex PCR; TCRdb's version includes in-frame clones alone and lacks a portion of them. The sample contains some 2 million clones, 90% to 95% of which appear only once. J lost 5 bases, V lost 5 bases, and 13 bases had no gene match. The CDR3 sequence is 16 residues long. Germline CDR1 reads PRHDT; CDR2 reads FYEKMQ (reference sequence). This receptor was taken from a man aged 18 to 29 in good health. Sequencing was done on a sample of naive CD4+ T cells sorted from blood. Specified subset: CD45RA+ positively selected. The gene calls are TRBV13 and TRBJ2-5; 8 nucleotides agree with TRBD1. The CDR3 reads CASSPWTGPAPETQYF. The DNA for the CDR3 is TGTGCCAGCAGCCCCTGGACAGGGCCCGCCCCGGAGACCCAGTACTTC.